These 8 T cell receptor beta chains originate from one sample sequenced in a study of identical twins. TCRdb fed the 5' RACE reads into MiXCR, producing one record per CDR3 protein. The sample has 1,800,000 or so distinct CDR3 sequences; under 35% are singletons. Sequencing was done on a sample of cord blood. The origin of the receptors is a newborn girl in good health.

This sequence joins TRBV2 and TRBJ1-4; D remains ambiguous. V was clipped by 3 bases and J by 8 bases, with 7 bases between them. Looked up from germline, CDR1 is SNHLY and CDR2 is FYNNEI. This CDR3 comprises 12 residues. In DNA form, the CDR3 reads TGTGCCAGCAGTGAGATCGTGGAAAAACTGTTTTTT. It codes for CASSEIVEKLFF.

The chain has TRBV2 and TRBJ2-7; TRBD2 aligns across 10 bases. Germline CDR1 SNHLY, CDR2 FYNNEI. CDR3 length equals 15 residues. The trim removed 3 bases at V and 2 bases at J, leaving 4 bases unmatched. CDR3 amino acids: CASSEVAGGPYEQYF. CDR3 bases: TGTGCCAGCAGTGAGGTAGCGGGGGGTCCCTACGAGCAGTACTTC.

This chain uses TRBV4-2 with TRBJ1-3; no reliable D call. Trimming removed 3 bases from V and 0 bases from J, with 15 bases in between. From germline, CDR1 is LGHNA and CDR2 YNFKEQ. This CDR3 has 17 residues. The CDR3: CASSHIFAAFSGNTIYF. Written as DNA, the CDR3 is TGTGCCAGCAGCCACATTTTTGCAGCCTTCTCTGGAAACACCATATATTTT.

As DNA, the CDR3 is TGTGCCTGGAGTCGACCTACTATAAGCACAGATACGCAGTATTTT. Translation: CAWSRPTISTDTQYF. The chain carries TRBV30 and TRBJ2-3; D is unresolved. The V end lost 2 bases, the J end lost 0 bases, and 12 bases lay between the germline ends. The CDR3 covers 15 residues. Germline V gene lookup returns CDR1 GTSNPN and CDR2 SVGIG (reference sequence).

The V and J genes are TRBV3-1 and TRBJ1-6, with D hard to call. V was clipped by 1 base and J by 5 bases, with 6 bases between them. The CDR3 runs to 14 residues. The germline V gene has CDR1 LGHDT and CDR2 YNNKEL (reference sequence). The CDR3 DNA follows: TGTGCCAGCAGCCAAGGGTTTAATAATTCACCCCTCCACTTT. Protein: CASSQGFNNSPLHF.

The chain carries TRBV2 and TRBJ2-3; D call uncertain. Trimming shortened V by 4 bases and J by 0 bases, and 11 bases separated the two germline ends. The CDR3 sequence is 15 residues long. From germline, CDR1 is SNHLY and CDR2 FYNNEI. Here the CDR3 reads CASSGVGPSTDTQYF. CDR3 bases: TGTGCCAGCAGTGGGGTTGGGCCGAGCACAGATACGCAGTATTTT.

This clonotype has a handful of counts. The chain uses TRBV12-3 or TRBV12-4 and TRBJ2-5; D perhaps matches TRBD2 (5 bases). V lost 2 bases and J lost 13, with 11 bases in between. This CDR3 contains 11 residues. The CDR3, as DNA: TGTGCCAGCAGTTTACCGCGGGCGCTGTACTTC. Translation gives CASSLPRALYF.

This clonotype was recorded once. An end of the junction does not agree with germline; a read error may underlie this. The chain combines TRBV27 with TRBJ2-1, with D perhaps matching TRBD2 (6 bases). The CDR3 runs 19 residues. Germline lookup yields CDR1 MNHEY and CDR2 SMNVEV (reference sequence). CDR3 DNA sequence: TGTGCCAGCAGTTTATTCCTAGGAGCGGGTGCTAGCTCCTACAGTGAGCAGTTCTTC. Its protein is CASSLFLGAGASSYSEQFF.